This note documents a single T cell receptor (beta chain) sequence. Antigen unknown. The junction and the germline gene differ at one end; a read error may be behind it. From approximately 490 ng total RNA, TCR beta cDNA was generated with a primer in the constant region. Construction of TCR beta libraries relied on three successive nested multiplex PCR rounds employing slightly modified ARM-PCR. A C-beta reverse primer was combined with TRBV1-TRBV30 forward primers in the first two PCR rounds, and each round had around 11 cycles. TCRdb re-called the multiplex PCR reads through MiXCR, storing one row per CDR3 protein. The sample shows 100,000 to 150,000 distinct CDR3 sequences, 55% to 75% of them seen only once. The sample is drawn from a study of tumor-infiltrating lymphocytes in primary liver carcinoma. Study details: Both sexes were represented among patients, who were 30 to 69 years old. The study's findings and limits: Relative to tumor region pairs, the tumor-adjacent and tumor-blood pairs showed overlap that was lower.

RNA and DNA were co-extracted from approximately 20-30 mg of unsorted bulk tissue. Resection treated the patients' primary liver carcinoma. Histology found more than 75% viable tumor cells per sample. CDR3 length equals 17 residues. Germline CDR1 and CDR2: LGHNA and YNFKEQ. The TCR comes from a woman aged 55-75 years with primary liver carcinoma and hepatitis B virus infection. The gene calls are TRBV4-2 and TRBJ2-6; D perhaps matches TRBD1 (5 bases). Source material: liver tumor tissue from sampling region 3. Subset defined: tumor region T3, left-lateral pole. Written as DNA, the CDR3 is TGTGCCAGCAGCCAAGGCTCCAGGGTCTCTGGGGCTAACGTCCTGACTTTC. Residues: CASSQGSRVSGANVLTF.